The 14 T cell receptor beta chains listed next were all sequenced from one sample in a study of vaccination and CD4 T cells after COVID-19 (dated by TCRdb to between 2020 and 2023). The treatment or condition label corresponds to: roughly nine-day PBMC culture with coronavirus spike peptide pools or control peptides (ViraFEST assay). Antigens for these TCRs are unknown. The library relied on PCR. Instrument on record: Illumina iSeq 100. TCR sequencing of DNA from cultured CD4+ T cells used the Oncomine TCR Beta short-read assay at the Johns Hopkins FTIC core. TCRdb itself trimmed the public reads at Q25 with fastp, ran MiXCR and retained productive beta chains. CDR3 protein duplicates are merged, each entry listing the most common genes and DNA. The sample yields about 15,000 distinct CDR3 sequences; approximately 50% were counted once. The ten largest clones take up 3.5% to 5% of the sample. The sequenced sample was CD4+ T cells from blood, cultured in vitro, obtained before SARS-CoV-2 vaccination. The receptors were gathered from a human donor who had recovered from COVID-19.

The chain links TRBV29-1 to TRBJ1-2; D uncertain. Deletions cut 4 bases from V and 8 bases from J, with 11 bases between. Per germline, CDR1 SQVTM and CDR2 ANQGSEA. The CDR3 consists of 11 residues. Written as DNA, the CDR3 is TGCAGCGTTGGGGTGGTGGAGGGCTACACCTTC. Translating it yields CSVGVVEGYTF.

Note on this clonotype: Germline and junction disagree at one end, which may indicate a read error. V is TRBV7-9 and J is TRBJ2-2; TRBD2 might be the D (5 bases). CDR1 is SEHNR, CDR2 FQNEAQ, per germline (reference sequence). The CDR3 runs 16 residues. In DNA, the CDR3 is TGTGCCAGCAGCCCCCGAGAGGGAAAGAACGCCGGGGAGCTGTTTTTT. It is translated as CASSPREGKNAGELFF.

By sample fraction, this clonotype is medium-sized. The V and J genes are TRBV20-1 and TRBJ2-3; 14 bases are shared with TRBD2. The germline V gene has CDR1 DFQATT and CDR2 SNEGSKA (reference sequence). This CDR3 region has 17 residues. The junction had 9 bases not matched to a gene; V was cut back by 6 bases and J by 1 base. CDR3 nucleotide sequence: TGCAGTGCAAAGACTAGCGGGAGGGCCGGAGGCACAGATACGCAGTATTTT. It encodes CSAKTSGRAGGTDTQYF.

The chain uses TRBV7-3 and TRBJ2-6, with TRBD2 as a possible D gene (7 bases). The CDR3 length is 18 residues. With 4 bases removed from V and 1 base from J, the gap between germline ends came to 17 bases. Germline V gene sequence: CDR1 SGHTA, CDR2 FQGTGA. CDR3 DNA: TGTGCCAGCAGCTCCCCCACGGGGGGCTGGTCTGGGGCCAACGTCCTGACTTTC. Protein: CASSSPTGGWSGANVLTF.

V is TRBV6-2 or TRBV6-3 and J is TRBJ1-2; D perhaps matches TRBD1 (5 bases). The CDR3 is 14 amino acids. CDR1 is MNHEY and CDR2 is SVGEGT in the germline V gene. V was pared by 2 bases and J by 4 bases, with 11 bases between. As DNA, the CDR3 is TGTGCCAGCAGTTACGACAGAGACTCCTATGGCTACACCTTC. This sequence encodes CASSYDRDSYGYTF.

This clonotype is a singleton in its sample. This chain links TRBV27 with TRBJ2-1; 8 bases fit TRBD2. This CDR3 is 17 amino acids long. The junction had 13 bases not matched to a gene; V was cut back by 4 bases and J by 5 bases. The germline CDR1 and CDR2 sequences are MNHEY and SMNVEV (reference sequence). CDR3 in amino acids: CASSSFTASGPNNEQFF. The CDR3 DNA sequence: TGTGCCAGCAGTTCATTTACGGCTAGCGGGCCGAACAATGAGCAGTTCTTC.

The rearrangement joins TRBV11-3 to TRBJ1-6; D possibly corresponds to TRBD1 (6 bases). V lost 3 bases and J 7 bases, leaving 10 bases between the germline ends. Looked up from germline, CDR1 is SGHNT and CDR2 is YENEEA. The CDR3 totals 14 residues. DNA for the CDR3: TGTGCCAGCAGCTTCCAGGGGCCAAATTCACCCCTCCACTTT. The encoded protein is CASSFQGPNSPLHF.

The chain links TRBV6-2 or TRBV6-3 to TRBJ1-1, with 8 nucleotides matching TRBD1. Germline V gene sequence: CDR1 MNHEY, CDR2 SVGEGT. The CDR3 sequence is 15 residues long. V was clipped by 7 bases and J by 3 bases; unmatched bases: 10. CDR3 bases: TGTGCCAGCACCGAATTTGACAGGGGACACACTGAAGCTTTCTTT. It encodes CASTEFDRGHTEAFF.

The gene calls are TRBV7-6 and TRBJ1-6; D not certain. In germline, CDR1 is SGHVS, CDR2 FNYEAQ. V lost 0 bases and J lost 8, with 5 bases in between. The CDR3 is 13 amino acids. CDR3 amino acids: CASSLAEDSPLHF. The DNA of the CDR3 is TGTGCCAGCAGCTTAGCTGAGGATTCACCCCTCCACTTT. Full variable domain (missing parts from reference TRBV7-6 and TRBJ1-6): GAGVSQSPRYKVTKRGQDVALRCDPISGHVSLYWYRQALGQGPEFLTYFNYEAQQDKSGLPNDRFSAERPEGSISTLTIQRTEQRDSAMYRCASSLAEDSPLHFGNGTRLTVT.

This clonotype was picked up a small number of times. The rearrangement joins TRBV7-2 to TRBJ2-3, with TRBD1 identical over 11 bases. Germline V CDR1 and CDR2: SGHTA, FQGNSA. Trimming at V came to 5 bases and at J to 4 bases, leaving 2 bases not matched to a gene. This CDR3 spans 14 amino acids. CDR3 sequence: CASSRDRGADTQYF. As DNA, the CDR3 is TGTGCCAGCAGCCGGGACAGGGGGGCAGATACGCAGTATTTT.

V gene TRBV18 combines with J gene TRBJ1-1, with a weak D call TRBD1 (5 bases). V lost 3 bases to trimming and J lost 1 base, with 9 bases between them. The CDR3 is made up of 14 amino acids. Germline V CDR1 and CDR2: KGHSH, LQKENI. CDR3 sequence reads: CASSPGGRNTEAFF. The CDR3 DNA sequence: TGTGCCAGCTCACCCGGGGGTCGGAACACTGAAGCTTTCTTT. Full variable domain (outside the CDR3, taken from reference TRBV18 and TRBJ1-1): NAGVMQNPRHLVRRRGQEARLRCSPMKGHSHVYWYRQLPEEGLKFMVYLQKENIIDESGMPKERFSAEFPKEGPSILRIQQVVRGDSAAYFCASSPGGRNTEAFFGQGTRLTVV.

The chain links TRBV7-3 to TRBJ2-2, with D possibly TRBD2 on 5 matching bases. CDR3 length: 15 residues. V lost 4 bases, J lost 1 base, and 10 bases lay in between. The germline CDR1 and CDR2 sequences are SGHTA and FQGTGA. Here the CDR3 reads CASSYDGGNTGELFF. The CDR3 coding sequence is TGTGCCAGCAGCTACGATGGAGGGAACACCGGGGAGCTGTTTTTT.

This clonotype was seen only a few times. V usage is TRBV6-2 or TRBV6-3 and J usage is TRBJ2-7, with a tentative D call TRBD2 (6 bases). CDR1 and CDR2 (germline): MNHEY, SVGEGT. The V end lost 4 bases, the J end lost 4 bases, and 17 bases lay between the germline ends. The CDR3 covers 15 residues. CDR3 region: CASSLNAGRGYEQYF. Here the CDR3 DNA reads TGTGCCAGCAGTTTAAATGCGGGACGGGGATACGAGCAGTACTTC.

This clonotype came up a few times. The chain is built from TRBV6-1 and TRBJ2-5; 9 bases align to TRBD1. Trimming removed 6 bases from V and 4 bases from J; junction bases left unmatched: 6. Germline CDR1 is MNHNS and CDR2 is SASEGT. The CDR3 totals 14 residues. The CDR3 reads CASRPGQGPETQYF. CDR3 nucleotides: TGTGCCAGCAGACCCGGACAGGGGCCAGAGACCCAGTACTTC.